The rows below give T cell receptor beta chains drawn from one sample of a study of OX40 agonist ivuxolimab in advanced cancers. Clones were sequenced by immunoSEQ multiplex PCR, and TCRdb holds only the in-frame ones, with some missing. The table shows 35,000 to 50,000 clones, with more than 70% occurring only once. The sequencing here drew on CD4+ or CD8+ T cells sorted from blood, taken in a trial of the OX40 agonist ivuxolimab. The receptors come from an adult with an advanced solid tumor such as melanoma, head and neck, liver or kidney cancer. Both conserved end residues are part of each CDR3. The D gene is left open where the match is weak. The size entry is marked missing in some rows and otherwise reads once, few, many or a size class.

>.|TRBV2|TRBD1|TRBJ1-5|16
CASSEGTGQGWRPQHF
TGTGCCAGCAGTGAGGGGACTGGACAGGGGTGGAGGCCCCAGCATTTT
>.|TRBV5-1|.|TRBJ1-2|15
CASSLAVNSDYGYTF
TGCGCCAGCAGCTTGGCCGTGAATAGTGACTATGGCTACACCTTC
>.|TRBV29-1|.|TRBJ2-3|15
CSVPVVLGSFGTQYF
TGCAGCGTACCCGTCGTACTCGGGAGTTTCGGTACGCAGTATTTT
>.|TRBV11-2|.|TRBJ2-7|13
CASSLIRLGEQYF
TGTGCCAGCAGCTTGATCAGACTGGGCGAGCAGTACTTC
>.|TRBV11-2|.|TRBJ2-6|17
CASSLRGPRSGANVLTF
TGTGCCAGCAGCTTGCGGGGGCCAAGATCTGGGGCCAACGTCCTGACTTTC
>.|TRBV4-1|.|TRBJ1-2|15
CASSQDALRVHGYTF
TGCGCCAGCAGCCAAGATGCGCTGCGGGTCCATGGCTACACCTTC
>.|TRBV6-4|.|TRBJ1-1|15
CASSDYPGGGTEAFF
TGTGCCAGCAGTGATTATCCCGGGGGCGGCACTGAAGCTTTCTTT
>once|TRBV27|.|TRBJ1-2|13
CASSSGQVYGYTF
TGTGCCAGCAGTTCGGGACAAGTCTATGGCTACACCTTC
>.|TRBV19|.|TRBJ2-7|12
CASSLGGYEQYF
TGTGCCAGTAGTCTCGGGGGCTACGAGCAGTACTTC
>.|TRBV4-2|.|TRBJ2-1|14
CASSGQDSYNEQFF
TGTGCCAGCAGCGGGCAGGACTCCTACAATGAGCAGTTCTTC
>.|TRBV5-4|TRBD1|TRBJ2-2|15
CASSIRDRGPVELFF
TGTGCCAGCAGCATCCGGGACAGGGGGCCGGTGGAGCTGTTTTTT
>.|TRBV7-9|.|TRBJ1-1|12
CASSLAGGEAFF
TGTGCCAGCAGCTTAGCCGGGGGAGAAGCTTTCTTT
>.|TRBV6-4|.|TRBJ1-2|11
CASTGGGLYTF
TGTGCCAGCACCGGCGGGGGCCTCTACACCTTC
>.|TRBV7-6|TRBD2|TRBJ2-5|14
CASSFSAGLETQYF
TGTGCCAGCAGCTTTTCAGCGGGATTGGAGACCCAGTACTTC
>.|TRBV10-3|.|TRBJ2-1|17
CAISDRSVAGLGSEQFF
TGTGCCATCAGTGATAGATCCGTGGCGGGATTAGGTAGCGAGCAGTTCTTC
>.|TRBV27|.|TRBJ2-2|15
CASSLSKLWTGELFF
TGTGCCAGCAGTTTATCGAAGTTGTGGACCGGGGAGCTGTTTTTT
>.|TRBV5-5|.|TRBJ2-1|15
CASSFNRVSGDEQFF
TGTGCCAGCAGCTTTAACAGAGTCTCCGGGGATGAGCAGTTCTTC
>.|TRBV10-3|TRBD1|TRBJ2-7|15
CAISLGQATLYEQYF
TGTGCCATCAGCTTGGGACAGGCCACCCTCTACGAGCAGTACTTC
>.|TRBV7-9|.|TRBJ1-1|11
CASSLYPEAFF
TGTGCCAGCAGCTTATATCCTGAAGCTTTCTTT
>.|TRBV5-1|.|TRBJ2-1|12
CASSGTGDEQFF
TGCGCCAGCAGCGGGACTGGGGATGAGCAGTTCTTC
>.|TRBV27|.|TRBJ2-7|15
CASSSNPTGSYEQYF
TGTGCCAGCAGTTCCAACCCGACAGGCTCCTACGAGCAGTACTTC
>once|TRBV19|TRBD1|TRBJ2-7|14
CASSHGTGYYEQYF
TGTGCCAGTAGCCACGGGACAGGATACTACGAGCAGTACTTC
>.|TRBV30|.|TRBJ2-7|13
CAWSVLPAYEQYF
TGTGCCTGGAGTGTACTCCCTGCCTACGAGCAGTACTTC
>few|TRBV4-1|.|TRBJ1-5|15
CASSQGTGTERPQHF
TGCGCCAGCAGCCAGGGTACCGGGACTGAGAGGCCCCAGCATTTT
>once|TRBV28|TRBD1|TRBJ1-1|17
CASTPLPGQGLLAEAFF
TGTGCCAGCACCCCACTCCCGGGACAGGGATTACTCGCCGAAGCTTTCTTT
>.|TRBV4-1|.|TRBJ1-2|14
CASSQVYGTPGYTF
TGCGCCAGCAGCCAGGTTTACGGGACGCCAGGCTACACCTTC
>.|TRBV18|TRBD1|TRBJ2-6|17
CASSLRQGPAGANVLTF
TGTGCCAGCTCACTGAGACAGGGTCCTGCTGGGGCCAACGTCCTGACTTTC
>.|TRBV27|.|TRBJ2-1|13
CASSLRVSDEQFF
TGTGCCAGCAGTTTAAGGGTATCGGATGAGCAGTTCTTC
>.|TRBV6-5|.|TRBJ2-1|14
CASSYSSPAGEQFF
TGTGCCAGCAGTTACTCGAGTCCGGCGGGTGAGCAGTTCTTC
>few|TRBV4-1|.|TRBJ1-5|13
CASSPGQGGPQHF
TGCGCCAGCAGCCCGGGACAAGGGGGGCCCCAGCATTTT
>few|TRBV7-9|.|TRBJ1-1|13
CASSPREAAEAFF
TGTGCCAGCAGCCCCCGGGAGGCTGCTGAAGCTTTCTTT
>.|TRBV27|.|TRBJ1-2|14
CASSLSITGLGYTF
TGTGCCAGCAGTTTATCGATAACAGGGCTGGGCTACACCTTC
>.|TRBV6-4|.|TRBJ2-1|15
CASSVWAEGHNEQFF
TGTGCCAGCAGTGTTTGGGCGGAAGGGCACAATGAGCAGTTCTTC
>.|TRBV4-1|.|TRBJ1-1|16
CASSQNDRTLEPEAFF
TGCGCCAGCAGCCAGAACGACCGGACCCTGGAACCTGAAGCTTTCTTT
>.|TRBV7-8|TRBD2|TRBJ2-1|17
CASSWKGLAGPYNEQFF
TGTGCCAGCAGCTGGAAGGGACTAGCGGGGCCCTACAATGAGCAGTTCTTC
>.|TRBV4-1|.|TRBJ2-1|14
CASSQPPGANEQFF
TGCGCCAGCAGCCAACCCCCGGGGGCCAATGAGCAGTTCTTC
>.|TRBV7-9|.|TRBJ1-1|15
CASSLGIGRNTEAFF
TGTGCCAGCAGCTTAGGTATAGGTCGGAACACTGAAGCTTTCTTT
>.|TRBV6-4|.|TRBJ2-3|17
CASSPSRGSLSTDTQYF
TGTGCCAGCAGTCCCTCGAGGGGTAGCTTAAGCACAGATACGCAGTATTTT
>once|TRBV19|.|TRBJ1-2|16
CASSPRQESYPGGYTF
TGTGCCAGTAGTCCCCGACAGGAATCTTATCCGGGAGGCTACACCTTC
>.|TRBV4-1|.|TRBJ1-1|15
CASSQVQGRDTEAFF
TGCGCCAGCAGCCAAGTACAGGGCCGGGACACTGAAGCTTTCTTT
>.|TRBV4-1|.|TRBJ1-1|15
CASSQPGPMNTEAFF
TGCGCCAGCAGCCAACCGGGCCCGATGAACACTGAAGCTTTCTTT
>once|TRBV5-1|TRBD2|TRBJ2-7|13
CASSPGRGEEQYF
TGCGCCAGCAGCCCGGGACGGGGGGAAGAGCAGTACTTC
>.|TRBV11-2|TRBD2|TRBJ2-2|18
CASSQLGLAGGPPGELFF
TGTGCCAGCAGCCAATTGGGACTAGCGGGGGGGCCCCCCGGGGAGCTGTTTTTT
>.|TRBV28|.|TRBJ2-5|17
CASSLSPGQPKGETQYF
TGTGCCAGTAGTTTATCCCCGGGACAACCCAAGGGCGAGACCCAGTACTTC
>once|TRBV5-6|.|TRBJ1-1|14
CASSVGQLNTEAFF
TGTGCCAGCAGCGTTGGACAATTGAACACTGAAGCTTTCTTT
>large|TRBV7-9|TRBD1|TRBJ1-2|15
CASTPQGTLNYGYTF
TGTGCCAGCACCCCACAGGGGACCCTAAACTATGGCTACACCTTC
>.|TRBV7-2|TRBD1|TRBJ1-3|15
CASSPTGGPGNTIYF
TGTGCCAGCAGCCCTACAGGGGGTCCTGGAAACACCATATATTTT
>.|TRBV29-1|.|TRBJ2-1|10
CSGGDRKQFF
TGCAGCGGGGGGGACAGAAAGCAGTTCTTC